These T cell receptor beta chains were read from a single sample in a study of vaccination and CD4 T cells after COVID-19. What these receptors recognize is not known. TCRdb re-called the PCR reads through MiXCR, storing one row per CDR3 protein. The sample holds just over 14,000 distinct CDR3 sequences, 40% to 65% seen once. The source material was CD4+ T cells from blood, cultured in vitro. These receptors were taken from a human donor who had recovered from COVID-19. Both conserved end residues are part of each CDR3. The D gene is left open where the match is weak. Size is omitted from some rows. Given values are once, few, many or a class for expanded clones.

>TRBV5-1|TRBJ1-6|-|few
CATSRGTPNSPLHF
TGCGCCACCTCGAGGGGGACACCTAATTCACCCCTCCACTTT
>TRBV27|TRBJ2-3|-|once
CASSTTRETQYF
TGTGCCAGCAGTACGACTAGGGAAACGCAGTATTTT
>TRBV5-1|TRBJ1-6|TRBD1|-
CASSLAYRGGHSPLHF
TGCGCCAGCAGCTTGGCCTACAGGGGAGGCCATTCACCCCTCCACTTT
>TRBV28|TRBJ2-7|TRBD1|-
CASSPGGRVYEQYF
TGTGCCAGCAGTCCAGGGGGCCGGGTCTACGAGCAGTACTTC
>TRBV25-1|TRBJ1-1|TRBD1|-
CASRGQGRTEAFF
TGTGCCAGCAGGGGACAGGGTCGAACTGAAGCTTTCTTT
>TRBV6-1|TRBJ2-5|-|medium-sized
CASSEAHASGPNQETQYF
TGTGCCAGCAGTGAAGCGCACGCTTCCGGGCCTAACCAAGAGACCCAGTACTTC
>TRBV2|TRBJ2-7|-|-
CASSAHSTYEQYF
TGTGCCAGCAGCGCGCATTCAACCTACGAGCAGTACTTC
>TRBV19|TRBJ1-2|-|-
CASSISGTPNYGYTF
TGTGCCAGTAGTATTTCCGGGACACCTAACTATGGCTACACCTTC
>TRBV28|TRBJ1-5|-|-
CASSLDRSNQPQHF
TGTGCCAGCAGTCTCGACAGAAGCAATCAGCCCCAGCATTTT
>TRBV27|TRBJ2-3|TRBD2|few
CASSTWGGGATSTDTQYF
TGTGCCAGCAGCACCTGGGGGGGGGGAGCAACTAGCACAGATACGCAGTATTTT
>TRBV7-3|TRBJ2-6|TRBD1|-
CASSPTGQGRANVLTF
TGTGCCAGCAGCCCCACCGGACAGGGGAGGGCCAACGTCCTGACTTTC
>TRBV19|TRBJ1-1|TRBD1|few
CASSIRGVGEDEAFF
TGTGCCAGTAGTATCAGGGGGGTCGGTGAGGACGAAGCTTTCTTT
>TRBV15|TRBJ1-1|-|few
CATSRAPTTEAFF
TGTGCCACCAGCAGAGCCCCTACCACTGAAGCTTTCTTT
>TRBV28|TRBJ2-3|TRBD1|-
CASSFRGILGGSSTDTQYF
TGTGCCAGCAGTTTCCGGGGTATTTTAGGGGGCTCTAGCACAGATACGCAGTATTTT
>TRBV11-3|TRBJ2-5|-|-
CASSSDTIGGSETQYF
TGTGCCAGCAGCTCCGACACAATAGGGGGATCCGAGACCCAGTACTTC
>TRBV7-2|TRBJ2-5|-|-
CASSLGDRETQYF
TGTGCCAGCAGCTTAGGAGACCGAGAGACCCAGTACTTC
>TRBV5-8|TRBJ1-2|TRBD1|few
CASSLAPGTDTSYGYTF
TGTGCCAGCAGCTTGGCCCCCGGGACAGATACGTCCTATGGCTACACCTTC
>TRBV4-1|TRBJ1-3|-|-
CASSPRDPVSGNTIYF
TGCGCCAGCAGCCCACGGGACCCTGTGTCTGGAAACACCATATATTTT
>TRBV5-1|TRBJ2-3|TRBD1|-
CASSKGAITDTQYF
TGCGCCAGCAGCAAGGGGGCGATAACAGATACGCAGTATTTT
>TRBV4-3|TRBJ1-2|-|few
CASSPQGTFNYGYTF
TGCGCCAGCAGCCCTCAGGGGACTTTTAACTATGGCTACACCTTC
>TRBV12-3/TRBV12-4|TRBJ2-3|-|-
CASSRGRDTDTQYF
TGTGCCAGCAGTCGGGGACGGGACACAGATACGCAGTATTTT
>TRBV28|TRBJ1-2|-|-
CASSSSKRGYTF
TGTGCCAGCAGTTCTAGTAAACGTGGCTACACCTTC
>TRBV3-1|TRBJ2-5|-|once
CASSPEVGRAETQYF
TGTGCCAGCAGCCCAGAGGTGGGCAGGGCAGAGACCCAGTACTTC
>TRBV30|TRBJ2-3|-|-
CAWRILDTQYF
TGTGCCTGGAGGATCCTGGATACGCAGTATTTT
>TRBV27|TRBJ2-2|-|-
CASSLMADFNTGELFF
TGTGCCAGCAGTTTAATGGCAGACTTCAACACCGGGGAGCTGTTTTTT
>TRBV18|TRBJ1-1|-|few
CASAVGADTEAFF
TGTGCCAGCGCGGTTGGAGCGGACACTGAAGCTTTCTTT
>TRBV5-1|TRBJ2-5|-|-
CASSSMGAQVETQYF
TGCGCCAGCAGTTCCATGGGGGCGCAGGTAGAGACCCAGTACTTC
>TRBV20-1|TRBJ2-7|-|-
CSARRRGKIAEQYF
TGCAGTGCTCGCAGGCGCGGGAAGATTGCCGAGCAGTACTTC